What follows are 9 T cell receptor beta chains derived from one specimen sequenced in a study of radiotherapy plus CTLA-4 blockade in lung cancer. This table comes from immunoSEQ multiplex PCR, and its TCRdb copy is limited to in-frame clones, with some not included. In the table there are tens of thousands of clones, approximately 70% of which are singletons. Sequencing was performed on peripheral blood, taken from a patient treated with radiotherapy plus ipilimumab. These receptors were obtained from a human donor with non-small cell lung cancer whose response to radiotherapy plus ipilimumab could not be evaluated.

J is TRBJ2-7 and V is TRBV30; D is uncertain. V was trimmed by 0 bases and J by 7 bases, leaving 10 bases between them. The CDR3 extends over 12 amino acids. Germline CDR1 reads GTSNPN; CDR2 reads SVGIG (reference sequence). The DNA of the CDR3 is TGTGCCTGGAGTGTACTGTCCCTTGAGCAGTACTTC. The encoded protein is CAWSVLSLEQYF.

The J gene is TRBJ1-1, the V gene TRBV5-6; D gene unclear. This CDR3 is built from 13 residues. Looked up from germline, CDR1 is SGHDT and CDR2 is YYEEEE. The V gene lost 3 bases and the J gene lost 4 bases, with 10 bases spanning the gap. Written as DNA, the CDR3 is TGTGCCAGCAGCTACGAGGGTACCACTGAAGCTTTCTTT. Translation gives CASSYEGTTEAFF. Complete variable domain (other parts from reference TRBV5-6 and TRBJ1-1): DAGVTQSPTHLIKTRGQQVTLRCSPKSGHDTVSWYQQALGQGPQFIFQYYEEEERQRGNFPDRFSGHQFPNYSSELNVNALLLGDSALYLCASSYEGTTEAFFGQGTRLTVV.

This clone appeared a few times. CDR3 sequence (DNA): TGTGCCAGCAGCCCGCAGGGCTCTGGAAACACCATATATTTT. It specifies CASSPQGSGNTIYF. The rearrangement links TRBV11-2 to TRBJ1-3, with a possible D match to TRBD1 (5 bases). V was pared by 5 bases and J by 0 bases, with 8 bases between. The CDR3 is made up of 14 amino acids. The germline CDR1 and CDR2 sequences are SGHAT and FQNNGV.

The gene calls are TRBV6-1 and TRBJ1-2; no clear D gene. The CDR3 extends over 13 amino acids. Deletions cut 5 bases from V and 4 bases from J, with 11 bases between. Germline CDR1 is MNHNS and CDR2 is SASEGT. The CDR3 is CASSQRSLYGYTF. CDR3 in DNA: TGTGCCAGCAGTCAACGGAGCCTCTATGGCTACACCTTC.

The chain couples TRBV7-8 to TRBJ1-1; D call uncertain. Trimming removed 0 bases from V and 4 bases from J, with 6 bases in between. This CDR3 spans 13 amino acids. Germline loops: CDR1 SGHVS, CDR2 FQNEAQ. As DNA, the CDR3 is TGTGCCAGCAGCTTAGCGCGTGGCACTGAAGCTTTCTTT. Translation gives CASSLARGTEAFF.

The CDR3 bases are TGTGCCAGCTCACCACCGAAAGGGACTAGCGGGGAAGATACGCAGTATTTT. Protein sequence: CASSPPKGTSGEDTQYF. V usage is TRBV18 and J usage is TRBJ2-3, with 13 bases fitting TRBD2. This CDR3 contains 17 residues. From germline, CDR1 is KGHSH and CDR2 LQKENI. V lost 0 bases to trimming and J lost 5 bases; unmatched junction nucleotides: 5.

This clone has just a few counts. The rearrangement joins TRBV18 to TRBJ2-7; D is perhaps TRBD1 (6 bases). The ends were cut back, 3 bases at V and 3 bases at J, with 9 bases in the middle. The CDR3 is 13 amino acids. CDR1 KGHSH and CDR2 LQKENI come from the germline V gene. The CDR3 DNA sequence: TGTGCCAGCTCACCGCGACAGGACTACGAGCAGTACTTC. Amino acids: CASSPRQDYEQYF.

The DNA for the CDR3 is TGTGCCAGCAGCCGAACTTCAAACACTGAAGCTTTCTTT. It yields the protein CASSRTSNTEAFF. This chain uses TRBV2 with TRBJ1-1; D is ambiguous. The V end was cut by 6 bases, the J end by 2 bases, with 10 bases between. Per the germline V gene, CDR1 is SNHLY and CDR2 is FYNNEI. The CDR3 spans 13 residues.

DNA of the CDR3: TGTGCCAGTACCCACCTGGCAGGGAATGGCTACACCTTC. Encoded protein: CASTHLAGNGYTF. This chain connects TRBV19 to TRBJ1-2, with D possibly TRBD1 on 5 matching bases. This CDR3 has 13 residues. Germline values: CDR1 LNHDA, CDR2 SQIVND (reference sequence). V lost 7 bases and J lost 6, with 15 bases in between.